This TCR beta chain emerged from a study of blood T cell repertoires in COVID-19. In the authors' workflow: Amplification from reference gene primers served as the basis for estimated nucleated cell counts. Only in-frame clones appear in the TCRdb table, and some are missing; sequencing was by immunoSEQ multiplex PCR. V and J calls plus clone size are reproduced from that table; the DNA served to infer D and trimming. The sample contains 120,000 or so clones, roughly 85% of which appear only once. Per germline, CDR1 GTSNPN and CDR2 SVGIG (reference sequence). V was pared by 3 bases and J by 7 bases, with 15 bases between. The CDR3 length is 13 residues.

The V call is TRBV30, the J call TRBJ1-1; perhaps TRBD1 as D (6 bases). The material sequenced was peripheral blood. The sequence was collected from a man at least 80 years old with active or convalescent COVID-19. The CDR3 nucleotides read TGTGCCTGGAGGCGGGGGCCGCACCTTGAAGCTTTCTTT. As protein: CAWRRGPHLEAFF.